This TCR beta chain was retrieved from a study of CD8+ T cells in alopecia areata. Findings and caveats of the study: Higher clonality than in normal scalp was seen in lesional scalp, especially alopecia totalis/universalis. Between patients, shared TCR sequences were less clear than in mice. This was possibly due in part to HLA diversity in the patient population. Normal skin contains resident alphabeta T cells, and these are also sequenced in scalp samples.

Isolated RNA was reverse transcribed into cDNA used as the sequencing template. The data were produced by immunoSEQ multiplex PCR, yet TCRdb's version contains in-frame clones alone and is incomplete. The sample lists about 200,000 clones, roughly 56% seen once, with over 4% in the top ten. Per the germline V gene, CDR1 is MGHRA and CDR2 is YSYEKL. This CDR3 is built from 13 residues. V gave up 4 bases and J gave up 6 bases; unmatched junction bases: 4. This clone turned up a few times. Its antigen is not identified. PBMCs, the starting material, were the source of sorted CD4+ and CD8+ T cells. Sequenced: CD8+ T cells sorted from blood. The source is a human donor in good health. The chain joins TRBV4-1 to TRBJ1-2, with 8 nucleotides matching TRBD1. The chain's CDR3 is CASSPGGVHGYTF. The CDR3 nucleotides are TGCGCCAGCAGCCCAGGGGGCGTTCATGGCTACACCTTC.